Below are 20 T cell receptor beta chains sequenced from a single sample in a study of blood T cell repertoires in COVID-19. Data came from immunoSEQ multiplex PCR; TCRdb stores just in-frame clones and leaves some out. This table holds 150,000 or so clones, 75% to 90% found once. The sequencing input was peripheral blood. All receptors derive from a man of 80 years or more with acute or convalescent COVID-19.

The chain has TRBV28 and TRBJ1-2; D is undetermined. Germline V gene lookup returns CDR1 MDHEN and CDR2 SYDVKM. The CDR3 contains 13 residues. V was clipped by 3 bases and J by 2 bases, with 7 bases between them. CDR3: CASSFGQNYGYTF. For the CDR3, the DNA is TGTGCCAGCAGTTTTGGGCAGAACTATGGCTACACCTTC.

The gene calls are TRBV3-1 (or the pseudogene TRBV3-2) and TRBJ1-5; D gene uncertain. Looked up from germline, CDR1 is LGHDT and CDR2 is YNNKEL (reference sequence). The CDR3 runs 15 residues. The V end was cut by 1 base, the J end by 3 bases, with 10 bases between. The CDR3 sequence: CASSQASVSNQPQHF. The DNA of the CDR3 is TGTGCCAGCAGCCAAGCTTCAGTCTCCAATCAGCCCCAGCATTTT.

The gene calls are TRBV2 and TRBJ2-2, with 12 bases lining up with TRBD1. The junction had 3 bases not matched to a gene; V was cut back by 4 bases and J by 6 bases. Germline loops: CDR1 SNHLY, CDR2 FYNNEI. The CDR3 has 15 amino acids. Here the CDR3 DNA reads TGTGCCAGCAGTGGGGACAGGGGGCCCGCCGGGGAGCTGTTTTTT. This translates into CASSGDRGPAGELFF.

This clone was found once. V gene TRBV10-3 combines with J gene TRBJ1-1; weak D call: TRBD1 (6 bases). The V and J ends lost 5 bases and 0 bases respectively, with 7 bases between them. This CDR3 region has 13 residues. Germline values: CDR1 ENHRY, CDR2 SYGVKD. The CDR3 protein is CAISQGMNTEAFF. CDR3 nucleotides: TGTGCCATCAGTCAGGGGATGAACACTGAAGCTTTCTTT.

The V and J genes are TRBV5-4 and TRBJ1-1, with D perhaps matching TRBD1 (5 bases). This CDR3 contains 14 residues. V gave up 5 bases and J gave up 5 bases, with 16 bases separating them. Germline V gives CDR1 SGHNT, CDR2 YYREEE (reference sequence). This CDR3 is CASRAGGMGTEAFF. In DNA form, the CDR3 reads TGTGCCAGCAGGGCTGGGGGGATGGGAACTGAAGCTTTCTTT. Full variable domain (remainder filled in from reference TRBV5-4 and TRBJ1-1): ETGVTQSPTHLIKTRGQQVTLRCSSQSGHNTVSWYQQALGQGPQFIFQYYREEENGRGNFPPRFSGLQFPNYSSELNVNALELDDSALYLCASRAGGMGTEAFFGQGTRLTVV.

The sample holds one count of this clone. The chain links TRBV5-4 to TRBJ1-6, with 7 bases identical to TRBD1. CDR1 is SGHNT and CDR2 is YYREEE in the germline V gene (reference sequence). V lost 0 bases, J lost 0 bases, and 6 bases stayed unmatched. CDR3 length equals 18 residues. CDR3 in amino acids: CASSLGQGSSSYNSPLHF. CDR3 bases: TGTGCCAGCAGCTTGGGACAGGGATCGAGCTCCTATAATTCACCCCTCCACTTT.

The chain is built from TRBV19 and TRBJ1-2; the D gene is possibly TRBD1 (6 bases). CDR3 length: 15 amino acids. Germline values: CDR1 LNHDA, CDR2 SQIVND (reference sequence). V gave up 6 bases and J gave up 0 bases, with 14 bases separating them. CDR3 sequence (DNA): TGTGCCAGTAGCACAGGGTACGGGGCTAACTATGGCTACACCTTC. This codes for CASSTGYGANYGYTF.

The table lists this clone with a few counts. The rearrangement uses TRBV5-1 and TRBJ1-4; D is perhaps TRBD1 (6 bases). Germline V lookup: CDR1 SGHRS, CDR2 YFSETQ. V was cut by 1 base and J by 8 bases, with 12 bases left in between. The CDR3 spans 14 residues. CDR3 sequence: CASSLFQGNEKLFF. The CDR3 nucleotides are TGCGCCAGCAGCTTGTTCCAGGGGAACGAAAAACTGTTTTTT.

This chain links TRBV6-5 with TRBJ1-2, with 7 bases aligning to TRBD1. This CDR3 contains 14 residues. With 6 bases clipped from V and 7 bases from J, the junction kept 11 bases outside the gene matches. CDR1 and CDR2 (germline): MNHEY, SVGAGI. CDR3 DNA sequence: TGTGCCAGCAGGTCGGGCGAGGGGGCGCGTGGCTACACCTTC. Protein product: CASRSGEGARGYTF.

V is TRBV5-1 and J is TRBJ2-3; D unclear. Germline CDR1 is SGHRS and CDR2 is YFSETQ. The CDR3 loop spans 14 amino acids. Trimming stripped 1 base from V and 2 bases from J, with 8 bases between. The CDR3 region has the DNA TGCGCCAGCAGCTTGTTCTCACACACAGATACGCAGTATTTT. Translation gives CASSLFSHTDTQYF.

Here the CDR3 reads CASSISGIRRSNQPQHF. The CDR3 DNA sequence: TGTGCCAGTAGTATCTCCGGTATTCGCAGGAGCAATCAGCCCCAGCATTTT. The rearrangement joins TRBV19 to TRBJ1-5; no clear D gene. The germline V gene encodes CDR1 LNHDA and CDR2 SQIVND (reference sequence). V was clipped by 3 bases and J by 1 base, with 16 bases between them. The CDR3 has 17 amino acids.

The V call is TRBV2, the J call TRBJ1-6; D is undetermined. The ends were cut back, 2 bases at V and 6 bases at J, with 8 bases in the middle. Germline V gene lookup returns CDR1 SNHLY and CDR2 FYNNEI. The CDR3 loop spans 14 amino acids. The DNA for the CDR3 is TGTGCCAGCAGTGAAATCAGGTCTAATTCACCCCTCCACTTT. It encodes CASSEIRSNSPLHF.

This clone appeared a few times. The genes are TRBV9 and TRBJ2-7; D not resolved. Germline CDR1 and CDR2: SGDLS and YYNGEE. Trimming removed 3 bases from V and 6 bases from J, with 7 bases in between. This CDR3 comprises 11 residues. The DNA for the CDR3 is TGTGCCAGCAGCGCACCCGGCGAGCAGTACTTC. The encoded protein is CASSAPGEQYF.

The CDR3 spells CASSSQDYEQYF. As DNA, the CDR3 is TGTGCCAGCAGCTCCCAGGATTACGAGCAGTACTTC. The chain carries TRBV11-2 and TRBJ2-7; no firm D call. The CDR3 runs to 12 residues. Germline V gives CDR1 SGHAT, CDR2 FQNNGV. V dropped 4 bases and J dropped 4 bases, with 8 bases sitting between them. The whole variable domain, filled in from reference TRBV11-2 and TRBJ2-7, reads EAGVAQSPRYKIIEKRQSVAFWCNPISGHATLYWYQQILGQGPKLLIQFQNNGVVDDSQLPKDRFSAERLKGVDSTLKIQPAKLEDSAVYLCASSSQDYEQYFGPGTRLTVT.

The chain's CDR3 is CASSLEAGGHYEQYF. The CDR3 nucleotides are TGTGCCAGCAGCTTAGAGGCGGGGGGACACTACGAGCAGTACTTC. The rearrangement links TRBV7-2 to TRBJ2-7; 8 bases agree with TRBD2. There are 15 residues in the CDR3. V lost 1 base to trimming and J lost 3 bases; unmatched junction nucleotides: 5. Germline V CDR1 and CDR2: SGHTA, FQGNSA.

The V and J genes are TRBV6-6 and TRBJ2-2; 7 bases align to TRBD1. With 7 bases clipped from V and 4 bases from J, the junction kept 9 bases outside the gene matches. CDR3 size: 15 residues. Germline V lookup: CDR1 MNHNY, CDR2 SVGAGI (reference sequence). In DNA form, the CDR3 reads TGTGCCAGCAAACCGGGACAGCAAACCACCGGGGAGCTGTTTTTT. This translates into CASKPGQQTTGELFF.

The V call is TRBV5-4, the J call TRBJ1-6, with TRBD1 as a possible D gene (5 bases). Trimming removed 4 bases from V and 6 bases from J, with 11 bases in between. Germline V CDR1 and CDR2: SGHNT, YYREEE (reference sequence). This CDR3 has 14 amino acids. CDR3 region: CASSRDSANSPLHF. The DNA of the CDR3 is TGTGCCAGCAGCCGAGACAGTGCTAATTCACCCCTCCACTTT.

The chain joins TRBV23-1 to TRBJ1-1, with no clear D. TRBV23-1 is flagged as an ORF with uncertain function. Trimming removed 0 bases from V and 0 bases from J, with 5 bases in between. The CDR3 totals 14 residues. Here the CDR3 reads CASSQSCMNTEAFF. DNA for the CDR3: TGCGCCAGCAGTCAATCGTGTATGAACACTGAAGCTTTCTTT.

This CDR3 is CASARGGSGNTIYF. The DNA of the CDR3 is TGTGCCAGCGCCCGGGGGGGCAGTGGGAACACCATATATTTT. V is TRBV2 and J is TRBJ1-3, with TRBD1 as a possible D gene (6 bases). The CDR3 covers 14 residues. V was trimmed by 8 bases and J by 7 bases, leaving 18 bases between them. Germline V gene sequence: CDR1 SNHLY, CDR2 FYNNEI.

This chain links TRBV5-4 with TRBJ1-2, with D maybe TRBD1 (6 bases). The CDR3 consists of 15 residues. Trimming pared 1 base from V and 3 bases from J, leaving 13 bases between. The germline CDR1 and CDR2 sequences are SGHNT and YYREEE (reference sequence). As DNA, the CDR3 is TGTGCCAGCAGCTTGTCAGGGGCAGGGGACTATGGCTACACCTTC. Its translation: CASSLSGAGDYGYTF. The entire variable domain, with the rest obtained from reference TRBV5-4 and TRBJ1-2, is as follows: ETGVTQSPTHLIKTRGQQVTLRCSSQSGHNTVSWYQQALGQGPQFIFQYYREEENGRGNFPPRFSGLQFPNYSSELNVNALELDDSALYLCASSLSGAGDYGYTFGSGTRLTVV.